These 23 T cell receptor beta chains were sequenced from one sample in a study of T cells in Graves' hyperthyroidism and ophthalmopathy (dated by TCRdb to between 2017 and 2020). Library generation was performed with multiplex PCR. This sample was sequenced with an Illumina HiSeq 2000. The TCR beta CDR3 regions were amplified from the RNA transcripts. The TCR CDR3 was subjected to a first round of RT-PCR using the HTBI primer set and the Qiagen OneStep RT-PCR kit. The public reads were quality trimmed at Q25 with fastp and then assembled into clones with MiXCR by TCRdb, keeping productive beta chains. A single entry per CDR3 protein holds the most common genes and DNA from its merged rows. Present in this sample are roughly 650,000 distinct CDR3 sequences, approximately 16% of which were seen just once. The ten largest account for about 3.5% of the sample. Sample: blood. The receptors were gathered from a woman in her 40s with Graves' ophthalmopathy.

The chain links TRBV10-3 to TRBJ2-5, with D hard to call. The CDR3 consists of 16 residues. V was cut by 8 bases and J by 7 bases, with 26 bases left in between. Germline V gene data show CDR1 as ENHRY and CDR2 as SYGVKD. The CDR3 loop reads CAIGWAESPGLGTQYF. In nucleotides, the CDR3 is TGTGCCATCGGGTGGGCGGAATCACCTGGGTTAGGGACCCAGTACTTC.

This chain uses TRBV14 with TRBJ2-4; 7 nucleotides agree with TRBD2. Germline CDR1 and CDR2: SGHDN and FVKESK. The CDR3 consists of 15 residues. With V trimmed by 0 bases and J by 1 base, 0 bases remained unmatched. CDR3 amino acids: CASSQEGGAKNIQYF. CDR3 DNA: TGTGCCAGCAGCCAAGAGGGGGGGGCCAAAAACATTCAGTACTTC. Full variable domain (rest looked up from reference TRBV14 and TRBJ2-4): EAGVTQFPSHSVIEKGQTVTLRCDPISGHDNLYWYRRVMGKEIKFLLHFVKESKQDESGMPNNRFLAERTGGTYSTLKVQPAELEDSGVYFCASSQEGGAKNIQYFGAGTRLSVL.

This chain connects TRBV12-3 or TRBV12-4 to TRBJ1-2; D ambiguous. CDR3 length: 15 residues. Trimming stripped 1 base from V and 7 bases from J, with 16 bases between. The DNA of the CDR3 is TGTGCCAGCAGTTTAGTTGGGCCCCTGGGAAGTGGCTACACCTTC. Translated: CASSLVGPLGSGYTF.

The genes are TRBV2 and TRBJ2-2; D may be TRBD1 or TRBD2 (5 bases each). V dropped 5 bases and J dropped 6 bases, with 16 bases sitting between them. Germline values: CDR1 SNHLY, CDR2 FYNNEI. CDR3 size: 15 residues. CDR3 sequence (DNA): TGTGCCAGCAGTTTACTAGGGACCGACTCCGGGGAGCTGTTTTTT. This gives the protein CASSLLGTDSGELFF.

A few counts support this clonotype. CDR3 residues: CASSFEGSYSNQPQHF. The CDR3 nucleotides are TGCGCCAGCAGCTTCGAGGGCAGTTATAGCAATCAGCCCCAGCATTTT. The chain links TRBV5-1 to TRBJ1-5, with D uncertain. Germline loops: CDR1 SGHRS, CDR2 YFSETQ. Deletions cut 2 bases from V and 0 bases from J, with 12 bases between. The length of the CDR3 is 16 residues.

This clonotype was seen ten or more times. The V and J genes are TRBV20-1 and TRBJ2-7, with TRBD2 matching over 10 bases. Germline lookup yields CDR1 DFQATT and CDR2 SNEGSKA (reference sequence). The CDR3 has 16 residues. The junction had 13 bases not matched to a gene; V was cut back by 5 bases and J by 3 bases. CDR3 protein: CSAGRGKLAGFYEQYF. CDR3 DNA sequence: TGCAGTGCTGGCAGAGGGAAACTAGCGGGATTCTACGAGCAGTACTTC.

V gene TRBV4-1 combines with J gene TRBJ2-3; D is unclear. Germline V gene sequence: CDR1 MGHRA, CDR2 YSYEKL. The V end lost 0 bases, the J end lost 13 bases, and 20 bases lay between the germline ends. This CDR3 contains 15 residues. The CDR3 DNA reads TGCGCCAGCAGCCAAGATAATCTAGAAACCCGCCGGAAGTATTTT. Translating gives CASSQDNLETRRKYF.

This clonotype showed up just a few times. V and J are TRBV6-2 or TRBV6-3 and TRBJ2-7, with D uncertain. Trimming removed 0 bases at V and 4 bases at J, with 7 bases between. CDR1 is MNHEY and CDR2 is SVGEGT in the germline V gene. The CDR3 extends over 13 amino acids. For the CDR3, the DNA is TGTGCCAGCAGTTACTCGAGTTGGTACGAGCAGTACTTC. Protein product: CASSYSSWYEQYF.

This clonotype was seen repeatedly, ten times or more. This chain uses TRBV5-6 with TRBJ2-1; 13 positions agree with TRBD2. CDR1 is SGHDT, CDR2 YYEEEE, per germline. V dropped 6 bases and J dropped 6; count of bases not matched to a gene: 30. The CDR3 extends over 23 amino acids. The CDR3 sequence is CASTLTHPTQGQPGLAGFNEQFF. CDR3 DNA sequence: TGTGCCAGCACCTTAACGCATCCCACCCAGGGACAGCCGGGACTAGCGGGATTCAATGAGCAGTTCTTC.

This clonotype appeared many times. This chain links TRBV5-1 with TRBJ2-3, with D possibly being TRBD1 or TRBD2 (5 bases each). In germline, CDR1 is SGHRS, CDR2 YFSETQ. The CDR3 has 14 residues. The V end was cut by 3 bases, the J end by 4 bases, with 12 bases between. The CDR3 loop reads CASSSRDAPDTQYF. CDR3 in DNA: TGCGCCAGCAGCTCACGGGACGCCCCAGATACGCAGTATTTT. Full variable domain (outside the CDR3, taken from reference TRBV5-1 and TRBJ2-3): KAGVTQTPRYLIKTRGQQVTLSCSPISGHRSVSWYQQTPGQGLQFLFEYFSETQRNKGNFPGRFSGRQFSNSRSEMNVSTLELGDSALYLCASSSRDAPDTQYFGPGTRLTVL.

This clonotype showed up many times. The chain has TRBV2 and TRBJ2-3; D gene ambiguous. This CDR3 is built from 15 residues. Germline CDR1 and CDR2: SNHLY and FYNNEI. With 7 bases removed from V and 0 bases from J, the gap between germline ends came to 14 bases. CDR3 region: CASKDNGGSTDTQYF. For the CDR3, the DNA is TGTGCCAGCAAAGATAATGGCGGTAGCACAGATACGCAGTATTTT.

This chain uses TRBV5-5 with TRBJ2-5; TRBD2 matches 10 bases. The CDR3 covers 16 residues. Germline trimming cut 0 bases from V and 5 bases from J; bases unmatched to any gene: 7. CDR1 is SGHKS, CDR2 YYEKEE, per germline (reference sequence). CDR3 nucleotide sequence: TGTGCCAGCAGCTTGGTTGGGCCTAGCGGGAGTGAGACCCAGTACTTC. Translating gives CASSLVGPSGSETQYF.

This clonotype was detected many times. The chain joins TRBV7-9 to TRBJ2-7; TRBD2 might be the D (5 bases). V was cut by 5 bases and J by 5 bases, with 25 bases left in between. In germline, CDR1 is SEHNR, CDR2 FQNEAQ (reference sequence). The CDR3 sequence is 17 residues long. CDR3 bases: TGTGCCAGCAGCCACCCATTGGCTAGCCCTTCGAGGGACGAGCAGTACTTC. The encoded protein is CASSHPLASPSRDEQYF.

This clonotype was observed at least ten times. The rearrangement links TRBV7-3 to TRBJ1-1, with 8 bases identical to TRBD1. After removal of 5 bases from V and 11 bases from J, the junction contained 10 bases not matched to a gene. There are 13 residues in the CDR3. CDR1 and CDR2 from the germline V gene are SGHTA and FQGTGA. The CDR3 protein is CASSPQGAGRAFF. CDR3 nucleotides: TGTGCCAGCAGCCCCCAGGGGGCAGGGAGGGCTTTCTTT. Looking up the rest from reference TRBV7-3 and TRBJ1-1 gives the full variable domain: GAGVSQTPSNKVTEKGKYVELRCDPISGHTALYWYRQSLGQGPEFLIYFQGTGAADDSGLPNDRFFAVRPEGSVSTLKIQRTERGDSAVYLCASSPQGAGRAFFGQGTRLTVV.

This clonotype was recorded many times. The chain uses TRBV6-1 and TRBJ2-6; no firm D call. V dropped 5 bases and J dropped 1 base, with 12 bases sitting between them. Per germline, CDR1 MNHNS and CDR2 SASEGT. The CDR3 sequence is 16 residues long. The CDR3 DNA is TGTGCCAGCAGTTCCGTCGTTATGTCTGGGGCCAACGTCCTGACTTTC. Its protein product is CASSSVVMSGANVLTF.

This clonotype was picked up a small number of times. The chain is built from TRBV12-3 or TRBV12-4 and TRBJ2-5, with TRBD2 matching over 7 bases. The V and J ends lost 7 bases and 3 bases, in that order; junction bases with no gene match: 8. The CDR3 is 14 amino acids. The CDR3, as DNA: TGTGCCAGCATCCCTGAGGGAGGGGAAGAGACCCAGTACTTC. It specifies CASIPEGGEETQYF.

This clonotype was recorded a few times. The rearrangement links TRBV7-9 to TRBJ1-6; no reliable D call. Trimming cost V 3 bases and J 7 bases, with 7 bases left between them. There are 13 residues in the CDR3. Germline V gene data show CDR1 as SEHNR and CDR2 as FQNEAQ (reference sequence). The CDR3 bases are TGTGCCAGCAGCTTGGCAGAAAATTCACCCCTCCACTTT. Translating gives CASSLAENSPLHF.

The chain employs TRBV28 and TRBJ2-7; 9 bases match TRBD2. Per the germline V gene, CDR1 is MDHEN and CDR2 is SYDVKM. The J segment lost 2 bases and the V segment lost 4 bases, leaving 9 bases of the junction unmatched. The CDR3 has 16 amino acids. As DNA, the CDR3 is TGTGCCAGCAGTTCCCCCCAGGCGGGAGGGCCCTACGAGCAGTACTTC. Its translation is CASSSPQAGGPYEQYF.

This clonotype was seen repeatedly, ten times or more. V usage is TRBV3-1 and J usage is TRBJ2-1, with D unclear. The V gene's germline CDR1 is LGHDT and CDR2 YNNKEL (reference sequence). The germline V and J ends were trimmed by 4 bases and 9 bases, with 10 bases remaining between them. This CDR3 is 12 amino acids long. CDR3: CASSRTRSEQFF. CDR3 DNA: TGTGCCAGCAGCCGGACCCGGAGTGAGCAGTTCTTC.

This clonotype appeared many times. V is TRBV11-1 and J is TRBJ1-1; no clear D gene. Trimming took 2 bases from V and 10 from J, leaving 17 bases between them. CDR3 length: 14 amino acids. Germline V gene sequence: CDR1 SGHAT, CDR2 FQDESV (reference sequence). The CDR3 region has the DNA TGTGCCAGCAGCTTAACACAGTCGGCCCGGGGAGCTTTCTTT. This codes for CASSLTQSARGAFF. Full variable domain (missing parts from reference TRBV11-1 and TRBJ1-1): EAEVAQSPRYKITEKSQAVAFWCDPISGHATLYWYRQILGQGPELLVQFQDESVVDDSQLPKDRFSAERLKGVDSTLKIQPAELGDSAMYLCASSLTQSARGAFFGQGTRLTVV.

The chain employs TRBV20-1 and TRBJ2-7; 9 positions agree with TRBD2. This CDR3 contains 17 residues. V lost 6 bases to trimming and J lost 4 bases; unmatched junction nucleotides: 19. Germline CDR1 DFQATT, CDR2 SNEGSKA (reference sequence). This CDR3 is CSAEGATRTSVSYEQYF. The CDR3 bases are TGCAGTGCGGAGGGGGCTACGAGGACTAGCGTGAGTTACGAGCAGTACTTC.

Concerning this clonotype itself: This may stem from a read error, because a much larger clone lies one nucleotide away. V is TRBV5-1 and J is TRBJ1-2; no definite D call. Germline V gene data show CDR1 as SGHRS and CDR2 as YFSETQ. The length of the CDR3 is 13 residues. The CDR3 region is CASSSATDYGYAF. The CDR3 DNA is TGCGCCAGCAGCTCGGCTACAGACTATGGCTACGCCTTC.

This clonotype was seen at least ten times. The chain links TRBV10-2 to TRBJ1-1, with 11 bases matching TRBD1. The CDR3 runs 17 residues. The germline CDR1 and CDR2 sequences are WSHSY and SAAADI. V lost 2 bases and J lost 5; bases outside the gene matches: 10. CDR3 amino acids: CASSEMRTGGGGTEAFF. In DNA, the CDR3 is TGCGCCAGCAGTGAGATGAGGACAGGGGGCGGAGGTACTGAAGCTTTCTTT.